This record covers a single TCR beta chain. This entry is derived from a study of cytomegalovirus exposure and HLA in healthy donors. 13 Jbeta primers and 60 Vbeta primers were used for the PCR. Clones were read by immunoSEQ multiplex PCR, and TCRdb kept only the in-frame ones, dropping some. The repertoire holds around 140,000 clones, with approximately 78% as singletons. Germline values: CDR1 MNHEY, CDR2 SMNVEV (reference sequence). V shed 6 bases and J 6 bases; nucleotides not matched to a gene: 5. CDR3 length: 14 amino acids. The receptor was derived from a female donor in good health and CMV-seronegative. Sequencing was performed on PBMCs. V usage is TRBV27 and J usage is TRBJ1-6; 7 positions agree with TRBD1. In DNA, the CDR3 is TGTGCCAGCAGATTAACAGGGGCTAATTCACCCCTCCACTTT. This gives the protein CASRLTGANSPLHF.